This TCR beta chain originates from a study of T cell responses to AZD1222 COVID-19 vaccine. Whole-study results and caveats: The study sampled repertoires only after the peak T cell response. Most donors were white British and more were female, and clonal diversity was possibly underestimated. Reports indicate that nearly half of spike-specific TCRs are directed at unmutated variant regions.

With regard to this clone: Its antigen is not known.

Germline loops: CDR1 SGHTA, CDR2 FQGTGA. This CDR3 has 15 residues. With V trimmed by 2 bases and J by 1 base, 1 base remained unmatched. Profiled with immunoSEQ multiplex PCR; TCRdb holds only in-frame clones, not every one. Here the sample spans 90,000 to 110,000 clones, 75% to 90% being singletons. The material was peripheral blood, obtained on day 0 of AZD1222 vaccination. V is TRBV7-3 and J is TRBJ2-1; TRBD1 matches 8 bases. The origin of this receptor is an adult in good health. CDR3 in amino acids: CASSLGQGSYNEQFF. CDR3 in DNA: TGTGCCAGCAGCTTAGGACAGGGATCCTACAATGAGCAGTTCTTC.